This is a list of T cell receptor beta chains from one sample in a study of control samples from healthy donors and cancer patients. Assay: immunoSEQ multiplex PCR; the TCRdb copy retains only in-frame clones and omits some. The sample has some 150,000 clones; about 91% are singletons. Sequencing was carried out using blood. The receptors were sampled from a man younger than 40 in good health. The conserved cysteine and the conserved F or W are not part of the CDR3 here. Each record gives: CDR3 protein, V gene, D gene, J gene. A D gene is named only where the DNA matches it firmly.

CDR3: ASSGGQGADTEAF
V: TRBV7-9
D: TRBD1
J: TRBJ1-1

CDR3: ASSLTTAYSYNEQF
V: TRBV7-8
D: NA
J: TRBJ2-1

CDR3: ASSGVSLRGGSSGELF
V: TRBV2
D: TRBD2
J: TRBJ2-2

CDR3: ASSLNGRSQETQY
V: TRBV7-7
D: NA
J: TRBJ2-5

CDR3: ASSYFEQGTDTQY
V: TRBV6-6
D: NA
J: TRBJ2-3

CDR3: ASSDTLGDTQY
V: TRBV10-1
D: NA
J: TRBJ2-3

CDR3: ASSPLPGTGYEQY
V: TRBV18
D: TRBD1
J: TRBJ2-7

CDR3: ASSLGGLAGQF
V: TRBV28
D: TRBD2
J: TRBJ2-1

CDR3: ASSTRAGEVADTQY
V: TRBV19
D: TRBD2
J: TRBJ2-3

CDR3: ASSESGTGVGYT
V: TRBV2
D: TRBD1
J: TRBJ1-2

CDR3: ASSIVRQSNEKLF
V: TRBV19
D: NA
J: TRBJ1-4

CDR3: ASSLLGMNTEAF
V: TRBV6-1
D: NA
J: TRBJ1-1

CDR3: ASSLPGQGGEQY
V: TRBV6-2/TRBV6-3
D: TRBD1
J: TRBJ2-7

CDR3: ASSMDINTEAF
V: TRBV25-1
D: NA
J: TRBJ1-1

CDR3: ATSDPRAMYGYT
V: TRBV24-1
D: NA
J: TRBJ1-2

CDR3: ASSLTGQGGIGDGYT
V: TRBV5-1
D: TRBD1
J: TRBJ1-2

CDR3: ASSGGGNGSPLH
V: TRBV2
D: NA
J: TRBJ1-6

CDR3: ASSLGRFNTEAF
V: TRBV7-2
D: NA
J: TRBJ1-1

CDR3: ASSLGQDTDTQY
V: TRBV5-1
D: NA
J: TRBJ2-3

CDR3: ASSKGQQNTEAF
V: TRBV7-9
D: NA
J: TRBJ1-1

CDR3: ASSLSGGVPYEQY
V: TRBV7-8
D: TRBD2
J: TRBJ2-7

CDR3: ASSLGAGKGYT
V: TRBV28
D: NA
J: TRBJ1-2

CDR3: ASSVARGYNEKLF
V: TRBV5-5
D: NA
J: TRBJ1-4

CDR3: ASSTYGGNIQY
V: TRBV27
D: NA
J: TRBJ2-4

CDR3: ASAPGTGSYEQY
V: TRBV19
D: TRBD1
J: TRBJ2-7

CDR3: ASSQSGQTNTGELF
V: TRBV27
D: NA
J: TRBJ2-2

CDR3: ASRTDKGGADTQY
V: TRBV28
D: NA
J: TRBJ2-3

CDR3: ASRLAGGTYNEQF
V: TRBV19
D: TRBD2
J: TRBJ2-1

CDR3: ASSQAGGQDEQY
V: TRBV4-2
D: TRBD2
J: TRBJ2-7

CDR3: ASSQQGAGEQY
V: TRBV12-3/TRBV12-4
D: TRBD1
J: TRBJ2-7

CDR3: ASSPQPGGNYEQY
V: TRBV5-8
D: TRBD1
J: TRBJ2-7

CDR3: ASSLYPPGQGLNTEAF
V: TRBV28
D: TRBD1
J: TRBJ1-1

CDR3: ASSQDWASGVTQY
V: TRBV4-1
D: TRBD2
J: TRBJ2-5

CDR3: ASSEWDNFLFNEQF
V: TRBV25-1
D: NA
J: TRBJ2-1

CDR3: ASSVVGQGVEKLF
V: TRBV19
D: TRBD1
J: TRBJ1-4

CDR3: ASSGDRVEKLF
V: TRBV27
D: TRBD1
J: TRBJ1-4

CDR3: ASSFPDVGEQY
V: TRBV28
D: NA
J: TRBJ2-7

CDR3: ATQGLLLLNTGELF
V: TRBV27
D: NA
J: TRBJ2-2

CDR3: ASSISALAGGTYEQY
V: TRBV19
D: TRBD2
J: TRBJ2-7

CDR3: ASRPTSGGSDTQY
V: TRBV3-1/TRBV3-2
D: TRBD2
J: TRBJ2-3

CDR3: ASVANPGLNEKLF
V: TRBV28
D: NA
J: TRBJ1-4

CDR3: ASSYLGSPNEKLF
V: TRBV6-6
D: NA
J: TRBJ1-4

CDR3: ATSDPGPAEQF
V: TRBV24-1
D: NA
J: TRBJ2-1

CDR3: ASSLGATNEKLF
V: TRBV27
D: NA
J: TRBJ1-4

CDR3: ASSYATSGTEAF
V: TRBV6-6
D: NA
J: TRBJ1-1

CDR3: ASSQDGGYYEQY
V: TRBV3-1/TRBV3-2
D: NA
J: TRBJ2-7

CDR3: ASSPDRGRLDEQY
V: TRBV3-1/TRBV3-2
D: TRBD1
J: TRBJ2-7

CDR3: ASSVRDTFNSPLH
V: TRBV11-2
D: NA
J: TRBJ1-6

CDR3: ASSLGLTGEQPQH
V: TRBV7-9
D: TRBD1
J: TRBJ1-5

CDR3: ATSRGLGTGELF
V: TRBV10-1
D: NA
J: TRBJ2-2

CDR3: ASSLGSKNIQY
V: TRBV6-5
D: NA
J: TRBJ2-4

CDR3: ASSQGGGGQPQH
V: TRBV27
D: NA
J: TRBJ1-5